This TCR beta chain was identified during a study of identical twins. Study conclusions and caveats: Within monozygotic twins, out-of-frame TCR alpha sharing was underestimated by the models.

There are a few counts of this clonotype. Its matching antigen is unknown. This CDR3 has 17 residues. With 0 bases removed from V and 0 bases from J, the gap between germline ends came to 12 bases. The germline CDR1 and CDR2 sequences are MGHRA and YSYEKL. TCRdb re-analysed the 5' RACE reads in MiXCR, keeping a single row per CDR3 protein. Of some 570,000 distinct CDR3 sequences listed, under 25% were seen once; the top ten hold 0.48%. The data were also submitted as part of a second study, on yellow fever vaccine responses in identical twins.

The sequencing sample was made of CD4+ T cells sorted from blood. The sequence came from a woman younger than 35 in good health. This rearrangement joins TRBV4-1 to TRBJ1-5, with D perhaps matching TRBD1 (6 bases). CDR3 in amino acids: CASSQEGGSHSNQPQHF. CDR3 sequence (DNA): TGCGCCAGCAGCCAAGAGGGGGGCAGTCATAGCAATCAGCCCCAGCATTTT.